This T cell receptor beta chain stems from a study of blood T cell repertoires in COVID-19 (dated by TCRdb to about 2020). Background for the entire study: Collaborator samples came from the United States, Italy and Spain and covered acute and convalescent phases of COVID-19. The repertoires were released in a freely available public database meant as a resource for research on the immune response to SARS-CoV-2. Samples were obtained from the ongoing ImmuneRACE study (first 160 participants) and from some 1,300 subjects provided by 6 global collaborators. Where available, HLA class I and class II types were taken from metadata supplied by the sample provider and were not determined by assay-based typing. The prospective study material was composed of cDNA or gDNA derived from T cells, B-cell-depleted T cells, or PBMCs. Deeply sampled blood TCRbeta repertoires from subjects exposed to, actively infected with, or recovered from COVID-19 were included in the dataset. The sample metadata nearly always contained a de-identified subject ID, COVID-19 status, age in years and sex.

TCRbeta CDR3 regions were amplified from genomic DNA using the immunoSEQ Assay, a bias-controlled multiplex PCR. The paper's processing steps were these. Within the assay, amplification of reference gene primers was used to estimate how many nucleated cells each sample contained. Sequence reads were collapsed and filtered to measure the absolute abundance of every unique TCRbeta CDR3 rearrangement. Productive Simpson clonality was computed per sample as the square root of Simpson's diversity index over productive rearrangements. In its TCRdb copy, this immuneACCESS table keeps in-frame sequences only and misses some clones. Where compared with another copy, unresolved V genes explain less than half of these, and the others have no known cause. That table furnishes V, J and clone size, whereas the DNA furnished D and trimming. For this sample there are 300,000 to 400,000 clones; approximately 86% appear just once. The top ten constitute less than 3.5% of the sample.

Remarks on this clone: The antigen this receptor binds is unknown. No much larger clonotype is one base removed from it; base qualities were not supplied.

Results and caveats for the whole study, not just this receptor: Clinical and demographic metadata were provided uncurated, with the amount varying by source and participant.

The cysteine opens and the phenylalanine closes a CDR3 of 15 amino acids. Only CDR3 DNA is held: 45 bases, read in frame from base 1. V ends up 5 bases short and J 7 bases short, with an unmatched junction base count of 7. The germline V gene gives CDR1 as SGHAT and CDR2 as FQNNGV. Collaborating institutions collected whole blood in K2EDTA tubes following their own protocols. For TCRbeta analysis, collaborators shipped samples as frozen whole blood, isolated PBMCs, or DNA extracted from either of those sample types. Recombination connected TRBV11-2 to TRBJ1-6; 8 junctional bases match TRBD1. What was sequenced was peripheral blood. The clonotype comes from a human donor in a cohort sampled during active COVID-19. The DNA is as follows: TGTGCCAGCAGCCCCGGGACAGGCCGAAATTCACCCCTCCACTTT. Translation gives CASSPGTGRNSPLHF.